These T cell receptor beta chains were read from a single sample in a study of shared clonotypes between healthy human individuals. Measured with immunoSEQ multiplex PCR; TCRdb has only the in-frame clones, and not every one. The top ten clones hold 0.36% of a sample with 2 million to 3 million clones, roughly 93% of them seen once. The sequencing sample was made of naive CD4+ T cells from PBMCs. The receptors here all came from a man aged 18 to 30 in good health. Some clones in this sample may be carry-over from other donors' samples. Each CDR3 is given with its conserved first and last residue. The order of the fields is D gene, J gene, clone size, V gene, CDR3 DNA, CDR3 protein. D genes are given only for firm matches. Size is omitted from some rows. Given values are once, few, many or a class for expanded clones.

>-|TRBJ1-5|-|TRBV6-6
TGTGCCAGCAGTTACACGGACAGCTACAATCAGCCCCAGCATTTT
CASSYTDSYNQPQHF
>-|TRBJ2-1|-|TRBV29-1
TGCAGCGTTCGCTCAACAGGGAAGGTCTACAATGAGCAGTTCTTC
CSVRSTGKVYNEQFF
>-|TRBJ1-5|-|TRBV6-7
TGTGCCAGCAGTCCCCCGGGGAGGGCGCCCCATGACAATCAGCCCCAGCATTTT
CASSPPGRAPHDNQPQHF
>-|TRBJ2-1|-|TRBV6-5
TGTGCCAGCAGTTACTCTCGTGTGAATGAGCAGTTCTTC
CASSYSRVNEQFF
>-|TRBJ2-1|-|TRBV15
TGTGCCACCAGCAGAAGGGACAATGAGCAGTTCTTC
CATSRRDNEQFF
>-|TRBJ2-3|-|TRBV12-5
TGTGCTAGTGGTTTGGGCGACCGACTTCTTGTCACAGATACGCAGTATTTT
CASGLGDRLLVTDTQYF
>TRBD2|TRBJ2-7|once|TRBV6-5
TGTGCCAGCAGTTACCGACTAGCGGGAGTCTACGAGCAGTACTTC
CASSYRLAGVYEQYF
>-|TRBJ2-7|-|TRBV5-1
TGCGCCAGCAGATATGACAGCCCCTACGAGCAGTACTTC
CASRYDSPYEQYF
>-|TRBJ2-7|-|TRBV5-1
TGCGCCAGCAGCTTGAGGACGGCTGTTACCTACGAGCAGTACTTC
CASSLRTAVTYEQYF
>TRBD2|TRBJ2-1|-|TRBV19
TGTGCCAGTAGTGGGACTAGCGGGATAGGTGAGCAGTTCTTC
CASSGTSGIGEQFF
>-|TRBJ1-1|-|TRBV5-1
TGCGCCAGCAGCCCCCTTATGATGAGTAGGACACGGTTAGACACTGAAGCTTTCTTT
CASSPLMMSRTRLDTEAFF
>-|TRBJ2-5|-|TRBV5-1
TGCGCCAGCAGCTTGGACACTCCTTCGAAGGGGGAGACCCAGTACTTC
CASSLDTPSKGETQYF
>-|TRBJ2-2|-|TRBV5-6
TGTGCCAGCAGCTTGTTGCGGACAGCGAACACCGGGGAGCTGTTTTTT
CASSLLRTANTGELFF
>-|TRBJ2-1|once|TRBV10-1
TGCGCCAGCAGTGAGTCGGCGTCAGGGAGCTACAATGAGCAGTTCTTC
CASSESASGSYNEQFF
>-|TRBJ1-2|few|TRBV20-1
TGCAGTGCTGAAGGCTCAGGTGGCTACACCTTC
CSAEGSGGYTF
>-|TRBJ2-5|-|TRBV27
TGTGCCAGCAGTCCGGCCTCCCTCCCCCCAGAGACCCAGTACTTC
CASSPASLPPETQYF
>TRBD1|TRBJ2-2|-|TRBV29-1
TGCAGCGTTGAAAGGGACAGGGGACTCGGGGGCACCGGGGAGCTGTTTTTT
CSVERDRGLGGTGELFF
>TRBD2|TRBJ2-5|-|TRBV7-2
TGTGCCAGCAGCTTTAGCGGGAGGGAAGAGACCCAGTACTTC
CASSFSGREETQYF
>-|TRBJ1-2|-|TRBV11-2
TGTGCCAGCACTGACCGGGGGGGTTCTAACTATGGCTACACCTTC
CASTDRGGSNYGYTF
>-|TRBJ2-7|-|TRBV27
TGTGCCAGCAGTTTATCCCTCCCGGACTCCCAGGCCTACGAGCAGTACTTC
CASSLSLPDSQAYEQYF
>TRBD1|TRBJ1-4|-|TRBV7-9
TGTGCCAGCAGCCAAGGGACAGGCCCCGTGATTTTT
CASSQGTGPVIF
>-|TRBJ2-5|-|TRBV6-6
TGTGCCAGCAGTTACAGCTCTAGCAGGGAAGGGGAGACCCAGTACTTC
CASSYSSSREGETQYF
>TRBD2|TRBJ2-2|-|TRBV2
TGTGCCAGCACCCGAGAGTATCTAGCGGGAGGATCCGGGGAGCTGTTTTTT
CASTREYLAGGSGELFF
>TRBD2|TRBJ2-1|-|TRBV6-1
TGTGCCAGCAGTAAGGGACTAGCGGGAGAGAATGAGCAGTTCTTC
CASSKGLAGENEQFF
>TRBD1|TRBJ1-2|-|TRBV7-9
TGTGCCAGCAGCTTAGGACAGGGCCAGGGAGGCTACACCTTC
CASSLGQGQGGYTF
>TRBD2|TRBJ2-1|-|TRBV5-1
TGCGCCAGCAGCTTGGCGGGACTAGAGGCTTCTGAGCAGTTCTTC
CASSLAGLEASEQFF
>-|TRBJ1-2|-|TRBV4-2
TGTGCCAGCAGCCAAGGTCGGGGGGCAGAATATGGCTACACCTTC
CASSQGRGAEYGYTF
>-|TRBJ1-1|-|TRBV4-1
TGCGCCAGCAGCCAAGAAGGAGGTTTCCAAACCACTGAAGCTTTCTTT
CASSQEGGFQTTEAFF
>-|TRBJ1-4|-|TRBV7-9
TGTGCCAGCAGCTTCCGGGCAGTTGAAAAACTGTTTTTT
CASSFRAVEKLFF
>-|TRBJ1-2|-|TRBV28
TGTGCCAGCAGTTTTGGGGACTCTGGCTACACCTTC
CASSFGDSGYTF